This TCR beta chain was recorded in a study of blood T cell repertoires in COVID-19. Study overall: The origin of the acute and convalescent COVID-19 samples was the United States, Italy and Spain. In each case, the material was cDNA or gDNA derived from T cells, B-cell-depleted T cells, or PBMCs.

Enrollees, about 18 to 100 years old, lived in around 23 US areas. Participants' reported clinical history set cohort assignment. Germline CDR1 reads DFQATT; CDR2 reads SNEGSKA (reference sequence). This CDR3 contains 11 residues. V was trimmed by 5 bases and J by 7 bases, leaving 12 bases between them. The assay was immunoSEQ multiplex PCR, and TCRdb's table has in-frame clones only and misses some. This sample has around 200,000 clones, with 86% found just once. The sample was PBMCs or T cells enriched from blood (not recorded which). The genes are TRBV20-1 and TRBJ2-7, with D possibly TRBD1 on 5 matching bases. The source of this sequence is a man aged 35 to 55 with acute COVID-19. The chain's CDR3 is CSASDTGEQYF. DNA for the CDR3: TGCAGTGCTTCGGACACGGGTGAGCAGTACTTC.